A selection of T cell receptor beta chains follows, all from one sample in a study of blood T cells in healthy people across ages. From the 5' RACE reads, TCRdb called clonotypes with MiXCR, one entry per CDR3 protein. The repertoire includes fewer than 2 million distinct CDR3 sequences, 35% to 50% of them detected once, and 23% sits in the top ten. Sequencing was done on a sample of blood. The receptors derive from a human donor in good health. Both conserved end residues are part of each CDR3. Each record gives: D gene, J gene, clone size, V gene, CDR3 protein, CDR3 DNA. The D gene is left open where the match is weak. Rows give clone size only sometimes, using once, few, many, or a class for an expanded clone.

D: -
J: TRBJ2-3
size: -
V: TRBV10-3
CDR3: CAISESGQPRDTQYF
DNA: TGTGCCATCAGTGAGTCTGGACAGCCGAGAGATACGCAGTATTTT

D: TRBD2
J: TRBJ2-7
size: -
V: TRBV10-3
CDR3: CAISSGLSYEQYF
DNA: TGTGCCATCTCTAGCGGCCTCTCCTACGAGCAGTACTTC

D: -
J: TRBJ2-5
size: -
V: TRBV4-3
CDR3: CASSQEWQETQYF
DNA: TGCGCCAGCAGCCAAGAGTGGCAAGAGACCCAGTACTTC

D: -
J: TRBJ1-6
size: -
V: TRBV12-3/TRBV12-4
CDR3: CASSLGVPSPLHF
DNA: TGTGCCAGCAGCTTAGGGGTCCCTTCACCCCTCCACTTT

D: -
J: TRBJ2-7
size: few
V: TRBV18
CDR3: CASSRDTTTREQYF
DNA: TGTGCCAGCTCTCGGGACACGACCACGAGAGAGCAGTACTTC

D: TRBD1
J: TRBJ2-1
size: -
V: TRBV5-1
CDR3: CASSWDSWGNEQFF
DNA: TGCGCCAGCAGCTGGGACAGTTGGGGCAATGAGCAGTTCTTC

D: TRBD1
J: TRBJ2-4
size: -
V: TRBV3-1
CDR3: CASSHLAGGEQYF
DNA: TGTGCCAGCAGCCATTTGGCAGGGGGAGAGCAGTACTTC

D: TRBD2
J: TRBJ2-1
size: -
V: TRBV3-1
CDR3: CASSETSGGLLYGQFF
DNA: TGTGCCAGCAGCGAGACTAGCGGGGGACTACTATATGGGCAGTTCTTC

D: -
J: TRBJ2-2
size: once
V: TRBV4-3
CDR3: CASSQDSFTGELFF
DNA: TGCGCCAGCAGCCAAGATAGCTTTACCGGGGAGCTGTTTTTT

D: TRBD2
J: TRBJ2-7
size: -
V: TRBV4-1
CDR3: CASSQLGLVEQYF
DNA: TGCGCCAGCAGCCAACTAGGACTAGTCGAGCAGTACTTC

D: -
J: TRBJ1-2
size: -
V: TRBV4-2
CDR3: CASSRGTPANYGYTF
DNA: TGTGCCAGCAGCCGAGGGACACCAGCTAACTATGGCTACACCTTC

D: -
J: TRBJ2-3
size: -
V: TRBV28
CDR3: CASRTPGEDTRYF
DNA: TGTGCCAGTAGAACCCCGGGTGAAGATACGCGGTATTTT

D: -
J: TRBJ1-5
size: few
V: TRBV12-3/TRBV12-4
CDR3: CASSFAQGVSNQPQHF
DNA: TGTGCCAGCAGTTTCGCCCAAGGGGTCAGCAATCAGCCCCAGCATTTT

D: -
J: TRBJ2-3
size: -
V: TRBV20-1
CDR3: CSARDRRGTDTQYF
DNA: TGCAGTGCTAGAGATCGGAGAGGCACAGATACGCAGTATTTT

D: -
J: TRBJ2-1
size: -
V: TRBV11-2
CDR3: CASSLTKDEQFF
DNA: TGTGCCAGCAGCTTAACTAAGGATGAGCAGTTCTTC

D: -
J: TRBJ2-7
size: few
V: TRBV5-4
CDR3: CASMNSQVFDEQYF
DNA: TGTGCCAGCATGAATTCACAGGTTTTCGACGAGCAGTACTTC

D: TRBD2
J: TRBJ2-7
size: few
V: TRBV5-1
CDR3: CASKLAGEYEQYF
DNA: TGCGCCAGCAAGCTAGCGGGCGAGTACGAGCAGTACTTC

D: -
J: TRBJ1-5
size: few
V: TRBV6-2/TRBV6-3
CDR3: CASLRDNNSNQPQHF
DNA: TGTGCCAGCCTTCGGGACAACAATAGCAATCAGCCCCAGCATTTT

D: -
J: TRBJ2-7
size: -
V: TRBV28
CDR3: CASSILAYEQYF
DNA: TGTGCCAGCAGCATCCTGGCCTACGAGCAGTACTTC

D: -
J: TRBJ1-2
size: many
V: TRBV14
CDR3: CASSQESYGYTF
DNA: TGTGCCAGCAGCCAGGAGAGCTATGGCTACACCTTC

D: -
J: TRBJ2-1
size: -
V: TRBV7-9
CDR3: CASRGEFNEQFF
DNA: TGTGCCAGCAGAGGAGAGTTCAATGAGCAGTTCTTC

D: TRBD1
J: TRBJ2-1
size: -
V: TRBV20-1
CDR3: CSATSYRGSRSYNEQFF
DNA: TGCAGTGCTACTTCCTACAGGGGCTCCCGCTCCTACAATGAGCAGTTCTTC

D: -
J: TRBJ2-5
size: -
V: TRBV9
CDR3: CASSVEAKEGAGETQYF
DNA: TGTGCCAGCAGCGTAGAAGCTAAGGAGGGGGCAGGAGAGACCCAGTACTTC

D: TRBD2
J: TRBJ2-1
size: few
V: TRBV27
CDR3: CASSVSSGIEDEQFF
DNA: TGTGCCAGCAGTGTCTCTAGCGGGATAGAGGATGAGCAGTTCTTC

D: TRBD1
J: TRBJ1-4
size: few
V: TRBV20-1
CDR3: CSARGPNEKLFF
DNA: TGCAGTGCCAGGGGGCCTAATGAAAAACTGTTTTTT

D: -
J: TRBJ2-6
size: -
V: TRBV20-1
CDR3: CSAPRAWSGANVLTF
DNA: TGCAGTGCCCCGCGGGCGTGGAGCGGGGCCAACGTCCTGACTTTC

D: TRBD1
J: TRBJ2-2
size: -
V: TRBV6-4
CDR3: CASQQGARADTGELFF
DNA: TGTGCCAGTCAACAGGGGGCCCGTGCGGACACCGGGGAGCTGTTTTTT

D: TRBD1
J: TRBJ2-5
size: -
V: TRBV7-2
CDR3: CASSLGPGGTQETQYF
DNA: TGTGCCAGCAGCTTAGGGCCAGGGGGCACCCAAGAGACCCAGTACTTC

D: -
J: TRBJ1-1
size: -
V: TRBV6-2/TRBV6-3
CDR3: CASRTGRNTEAFF
DNA: TGTGCCAGCCGAACAGGGCGGAACACTGAAGCTTTCTTT

D: -
J: TRBJ1-2
size: -
V: TRBV20-1
CDR3: CSAPVGPNYGYTF
DNA: TGCAGTGCTCCCGTAGGTCCAAACTATGGCTACACCTTC

D: -
J: TRBJ2-6
size: few
V: TRBV24-1
CDR3: CATSDSTVSGANVLTF
DNA: TGTGCCACCAGTGACTCGACAGTTTCTGGGGCCAACGTCCTGACTTTC

D: -
J: TRBJ2-1
size: -
V: TRBV2
CDR3: CASLRSEGASEFF
DNA: TGTGCCAGCCTTCGATCTGAAGGGGCCAGCGAGTTCTTC

D: TRBD1
J: TRBJ2-7
size: many
V: TRBV7-9
CDR3: CASSLGPGQKITLSYEQYF
DNA: TGTGCCAGCAGCTTAGGGCCGGGACAGAAAATAACCCTCTCCTACGAGCAGTACTTC

D: -
J: TRBJ1-2
size: -
V: TRBV7-2
CDR3: CASSSQGGDDYGYTF
DNA: TGTGCCAGCAGTTCACAGGGAGGGGACGACTATGGCTACACCTTC

D: TRBD2
J: TRBJ2-3
size: many
V: TRBV5-1
CDR3: CASSSTSGTDTQYF
DNA: TGCGCCAGCAGCTCGACTAGCGGCACAGATACGCAGTATTTT

D: -
J: TRBJ2-7
size: -
V: TRBV2
CDR3: CASQQGYEQYF
DNA: TGTGCCAGCCAACAGGGATACGAGCAGTACTTC

D: -
J: TRBJ2-5
size: few
V: TRBV7-3
CDR3: CASSSRPGETQYF
DNA: TGTGCCAGCAGCTCGAGACCCGGAGAGACCCAGTACTTC

D: TRBD1
J: TRBJ1-2
size: -
V: TRBV6-5
CDR3: CANSRDRGYGYTF
DNA: TGTGCCAACAGCCGTGACAGGGGCTATGGCTACACCTTC

D: -
J: TRBJ1-1
size: -
V: TRBV5-5
CDR3: CASIPLGGREAFF
DNA: TGTGCCAGCATACCCCTGGGGGGCAGAGAAGCTTTCTTT

D: -
J: TRBJ2-1
size: -
V: TRBV10-3
CDR3: CAISESMSSNEQFF
DNA: TGTGCCATCAGTGAGTCGATGAGTTCCAATGAGCAGTTCTTC

D: -
J: TRBJ2-7
size: -
V: TRBV20-1
CDR3: CSARDNGYYEQYF
DNA: TGCAGTGCTAGAGATAACGGTTACTACGAGCAGTACTTC

D: -
J: TRBJ2-3
size: -
V: TRBV7-8
CDR3: CASSDRGTVLTDTQYF
DNA: TGTGCCAGCAGCGACCGGGGGACAGTTCTCACAGATACGCAGTATTTT

D: -
J: TRBJ2-4
size: many
V: TRBV10-3
CDR3: CAISESGIAKNIQYF
DNA: TGTGCCATCAGTGAGTCGGGGATAGCCAAAAACATTCAGTACTTC

D: -
J: TRBJ1-5
size: -
V: TRBV28
CDR3: CASRRFSNQPQHF
DNA: TGTGCCAGCAGGCGGTTTAGCAATCAGCCCCAGCATTTT

D: TRBD1
J: TRBJ1-5
size: -
V: TRBV5-1
CDR3: CASIAEDRGAYQPQHF
DNA: TGCGCCAGCATCGCAGAAGACAGGGGGGCTTATCAGCCCCAGCATTTT

D: TRBD2
J: TRBJ2-6
size: many
V: TRBV7-8
CDR3: CASSLLAGGSGANVLTF
DNA: TGTGCCAGCAGCCTTCTAGCGGGGGGCTCTGGGGCCAACGTCCTGACTTTC

D: -
J: TRBJ1-1
size: few
V: TRBV7-3
CDR3: CASSLGGNLNTEAFF
DNA: TGTGCCAGCAGCCTAGGGGGGAACTTAAACACTGAAGCTTTCTTT

D: -
J: TRBJ2-1
size: -
V: TRBV2
CDR3: CASSVDKAPYNEQFF
DNA: TGTGCCAGCAGCGTCGACAAGGCTCCATACAATGAGCAGTTCTTC

D: -
J: TRBJ2-5
size: -
V: TRBV29-1
CDR3: CSVEEWGAGGETQYF
DNA: TGCAGCGTTGAAGAATGGGGGGCTGGGGGAGAGACCCAGTACTTC

D: -
J: TRBJ2-2
size: -
V: TRBV29-1
CDR3: CSVVDLTGELFF
DNA: TGCAGCGTTGTGGACCTCACCGGGGAGCTGTTTTTT

D: -
J: TRBJ1-1
size: -
V: TRBV2
CDR3: CASGQGDAEAFF
DNA: TGTGCCAGCGGTCAGGGAGACGCTGAAGCTTTCTTT

D: -
J: TRBJ2-5
size: few
V: TRBV3-1
CDR3: CASTGTLETQYF
DNA: TGTGCCAGCACGGGGACCTTAGAGACCCAGTACTTC

D: -
J: TRBJ1-2
size: -
V: TRBV29-1
CDR3: CSAIHDGGYGYTF
DNA: TGCAGCGCAATCCACGACGGTGGCTATGGCTACACCTTC